These T cell receptor beta chains were read from a single sample in a study of shared clonotypes between healthy human individuals. Using immunoSEQ multiplex PCR, the repertoire was profiled, and TCRdb retains in-frame clones only, with some absent. The sample lists roughly 320,000 clones, 87% occurring once. Sequenced material: memory CD8+ T cells sorted from blood. Every receptor here comes from a man younger than 35 in good health. Each CDR3 is given with its conserved first and last residue. D genes are given only for firm matches. Part of the rows lack a size; the others show once, few, many or a class for expanded clones.

TRBJ1-1	-	TRBV9	-	CASSAGYLNTEAFF	TGTGCCAGCAGCGCGGGATACCTGAACACTGAAGCTTTCTTT
TRBJ1-2	-	TRBV4-1	-	CASSPGPQTFYGYTF	TGCGCCAGCAGCCCGGGACCTCAGACCTTCTATGGCTACACCTTC
TRBJ1-4	TRBD1	TRBV2	-	CASSLGQGVEKLFF	TGTGCCAGCAGCCTGGGACAGGGGGTTGAAAAACTGTTTTTT
TRBJ2-7	TRBD1	TRBV5-1	-	CASSLERAGGYEQYF	TGCGCCAGCAGCTTGGAAAGGGCAGGGGGCTACGAGCAGTACTTC
TRBJ1-3	-	TRBV6-6	many	CASSYSPGNSGNTIYF	TGTGCCAGCAGTTACTCGCCCGGGAACTCTGGAAACACCATATATTTT
TRBJ1-3	TRBD1	TRBV7-9	few	CASSSGQGDGNTIYF	TGTGCCAGCAGCTCCGGCCAGGGGGACGGAAACACCATATATTTT
TRBJ1-1	-	TRBV19	-	CASSISPGTFMNTEAFF	TGTGCCAGTAGTATTAGTCCCGGGACATTTATGAACACTGAAGCTTTCTTT
TRBJ2-7	-	TRBV7-2	-	CASSLDSRADSYEQYF	TGTGCCAGCAGCTTAGACTCTCGGGCAGACTCCTACGAGCAGTACTTC
TRBJ2-1	TRBD1	TRBV7-9	-	CASSPGTGRNNEQFF	TGTGCCAGCAGCCCCGGGACAGGGCGAAACAATGAGCAGTTCTTC
TRBJ1-2	-	TRBV6-5	few	CASSPGGTYGYTF	TGTGCCAGCAGTCCCGGAGGGACCTATGGCTACACCTTC
TRBJ2-3	-	TRBV11-2	-	CASSLVAEYTDTQYF	TGTGCCAGCAGCTTAGTAGCGGAGTACACAGATACGCAGTATTTT
TRBJ2-7	-	TRBV13	-	CASASGRRSYEQYF	TGTGCCAGCGCGTCTGGGCGTCGCTCCTACGAGCAGTACTTC